Listed below are T cell receptor beta chains from one sample, sequenced in a study of T cells in Graves' hyperthyroidism and ophthalmopathy. TCRdb itself ran the multiplex PCR reads through MiXCR, one entry per CDR3 protein. The sample consists of about 260,000 distinct CDR3 sequences, about 25% of them appearing once. Material for sequencing was blood. The receptors were gathered from a man aged 40-49 years with Graves' hyperthyroidism that later progressed to Graves' ophthalmopathy. Both conserved end residues are part of each CDR3. The D gene is left open where the match is weak. Some rows mark clone size as missing; the rest say once, few, many or name a class of expanded clone.

V gene: TRBV19; J gene: TRBJ1-2; D gene: .; clone size: many; CDR3 protein: CASSISRGQGYTF; CDR3 DNA: TGTGCCAGTAGTATAAGTAGGGGACAAGGCTACACCTTC
V gene: TRBV3-1; J gene: TRBJ2-7; D gene: TRBD2; clone size: many; CDR3 protein: CASSWIGTSDEQYF; CDR3 DNA: TGTGCCAGCAGCTGGATTGGGACTAGCGACGAGCAGTACTTC
V gene: TRBV29-1; J gene: TRBJ2-7; D gene: .; clone size: many; CDR3 protein: CSVAGTESYEQYF; CDR3 DNA: TGCAGCGTCGCGGGGACGGAATCCTACGAGCAGTACTTC
V gene: TRBV12-3/TRBV12-4; J gene: TRBJ1-1; D gene: .; clone size: .; CDR3 protein: CASSLMRDTEAFF; CDR3 DNA: TGTGCCAGCAGTTTAATGAGGGACACTGAAGCTTTCTTT
V gene: TRBV6-2/TRBV6-3; J gene: TRBJ2-7; D gene: .; clone size: few; CDR3 protein: CASSSQRASYEQYF; CDR3 DNA: TGTGCCAGCAGTTCGCAAAGGGCATCCTACGAGCAGTACTTC
V gene: TRBV18; J gene: TRBJ2-7; D gene: .; clone size: few; CDR3 protein: CASSLTAGQDSYEQYF; CDR3 DNA: TGTGCCAGCTCACTCACAGCGGGACAGGACTCCTACGAGCAGTACTTC
V gene: TRBV30; J gene: TRBJ2-3; D gene: TRBD2; clone size: .; CDR3 protein: CAWRAILAGGFTDTQYF; CDR3 DNA: TGTGCCTGGAGAGCTATTCTAGCGGGAGGCTTTACAGATACGCAGTATTTT
V gene: TRBV29-1; J gene: TRBJ2-7; D gene: .; clone size: few; CDR3 protein: CSVGRDMPYEQYF; CDR3 DNA: TGCAGCGTGGGGCGGGACATGCCCTACGAGCAGTACTTC
V gene: TRBV6-5; J gene: TRBJ1-2; D gene: .; clone size: many; CDR3 protein: CASSHSYGDGNYGYTF; CDR3 DNA: TGTGCCAGCAGTCACTCTTACGGGGACGGAAACTATGGCTACACCTTC
V gene: TRBV29-1; J gene: TRBJ2-5; D gene: .; clone size: many; CDR3 protein: CSVVGAGETQYF; CDR3 DNA: TGCAGCGTTGTTGGGGCGGGGGAGACCCAGTACTTC
V gene: TRBV6-1; J gene: TRBJ1-1; D gene: .; clone size: .; CDR3 protein: CASSGLRNTEAFF; CDR3 DNA: TGTGCCAGCAGTGGCTTACGGAACACTGAAGCTTTCTTT
V gene: TRBV20-1; J gene: TRBJ2-2; D gene: TRBD2; clone size: many; CDR3 protein: CSASGTSMGTGELFF; CDR3 DNA: TGCAGTGCTAGCGGGACTAGCATGGGCACCGGGGAGCTGTTTTTT
V gene: TRBV7-2; J gene: TRBJ1-2; D gene: .; clone size: .; CDR3 protein: CASSPDWGYTF; CDR3 DNA: TGTGCCAGCAGCCCAGACTGGGGCTACACCTTC
V gene: TRBV2; J gene: TRBJ1-5; D gene: .; clone size: once; CDR3 protein: CASIPNRGEQPQHF; CDR3 DNA: TGTGCCAGCATTCCTAACCGGGGGGAACAGCCCCAGCATTTT
V gene: TRBV29-1; J gene: TRBJ2-2; D gene: TRBD2; clone size: many; CDR3 protein: CSVVRRTSGGTGELFF; CDR3 DNA: TGCAGCGTCGTTAGGAGGACTAGCGGGGGAACCGGGGAGCTGTTTTTT
V gene: TRBV30; J gene: TRBJ1-1; D gene: TRBD1; clone size: many; CDR3 protein: CAWAGQPNTEAFF; CDR3 DNA: TGTGCCTGGGCGGGACAGCCGAACACTGAAGCTTTCTTT
V gene: TRBV10-3; J gene: TRBJ1-2; D gene: TRBD1; clone size: many; CDR3 protein: CAITGQGNNYGYTF; CDR3 DNA: TGTGCCATCACAGGACAGGGGAATAACTATGGCTACACCTTC
V gene: TRBV24-1; J gene: TRBJ1-2; D gene: .; clone size: .; CDR3 protein: CATSDPDTPNYGYTF; CDR3 DNA: TGTGCCACCAGTGACCCGGACACACCTAACTATGGCTACACCTTC
V gene: TRBV6-1; J gene: TRBJ2-2; D gene: TRBD2; clone size: .; CDR3 protein: CATVAGVNTGELFF; CDR3 DNA: TGTGCCACGGTAGCGGGAGTTAATACCGGGGAGCTGTTTTTT
V gene: TRBV18; J gene: TRBJ1-2; D gene: .; clone size: .; CDR3 protein: CASSPERTGYGYTF; CDR3 DNA: TGTGCCAGCTCACCAGAAAGGACGGGGTATGGCTACACCTTC
V gene: TRBV12-3/TRBV12-4; J gene: TRBJ2-4; D gene: TRBD2; clone size: many; CDR3 protein: CASSSHLAGGLGAKNIQYF; CDR3 DNA: TGTGCCAGCAGTTCCCATCTAGCGGGAGGGTTAGGGGCCAAAAACATTCAGTACTTC
V gene: TRBV25-1; J gene: TRBJ2-7; D gene: .; clone size: .; CDR3 protein: CASSQQPYEQYF; CDR3 DNA: TGTGCCAGCAGTCAACAGCCCTACGAGCAGTACTTC
V gene: TRBV20-1; J gene: TRBJ1-1; D gene: TRBD1; clone size: .; CDR3 protein: CSATPRGRNTEAFF; CDR3 DNA: TGCAGTGCTACCCCCAGGGGGCGAAACACTGAAGCTTTCTTT
V gene: TRBV27; J gene: TRBJ2-7; D gene: .; clone size: many; CDR3 protein: CASSLSTPGTGANYEQYF; CDR3 DNA: TGTGCCAGCAGTTTATCCACCCCCGGGACCGGGGCCAACTACGAGCAGTACTTC
V gene: TRBV12-3/TRBV12-4; J gene: TRBJ1-2; D gene: TRBD1; clone size: .; CDR3 protein: CASSKGTGNYGYTF; CDR3 DNA: TGTGCCAGCAGTAAGGGGACAGGAAACTATGGCTACACCTTC
V gene: TRBV11-2; J gene: TRBJ2-7; D gene: .; clone size: .; CDR3 protein: CASSFLVTGQNEQYF; CDR3 DNA: TGTGCCAGCAGTTTCCTTGTTACGGGACAAAACGAGCAGTACTTC
V gene: TRBV28; J gene: TRBJ1-2; D gene: .; clone size: many; CDR3 protein: CASSLRGRQVGYTF; CDR3 DNA: TGTGCCAGCAGTCTCAGGGGACGACAGGTCGGCTACACCTTC
V gene: TRBV10-3; J gene: TRBJ1-6; D gene: .; clone size: few; CDR3 protein: CAISGLDGPNSPLHF; CDR3 DNA: TGTGCCATCAGCGGCCTCGACGGTCCGAATTCACCCCTCCACTTT
V gene: TRBV30; J gene: TRBJ1-2; D gene: .; clone size: many; CDR3 protein: CAWSGRDGRSVYGYTF; CDR3 DNA: TGTGCCTGGAGTGGGCGGGACGGACGGTCGGTCTATGGCTACACCTTC
V gene: TRBV7-8; J gene: TRBJ2-5; D gene: .; clone size: .; CDR3 protein: CASSLRGQIGGTGETQYF; CDR3 DNA: TGTGCCAGCAGCTTACGTGGCCAAATAGGGGGGACGGGAGAGACCCAGTACTTC
V gene: TRBV7-9; J gene: TRBJ1-6; D gene: .; clone size: few; CDR3 protein: CASSGQDRHPPLHF; CDR3 DNA: TGTGCCAGCAGCGGCCAAGACCGTCATCCTCCCCTCCACTTT
V gene: TRBV15; J gene: TRBJ1-1; D gene: .; clone size: many; CDR3 protein: CATSRGTENTEAFF; CDR3 DNA: TGTGCCACCAGCAGAGGGACAGAAAACACTGAAGCTTTCTTT